The 32 T cell receptor beta chains below were found in one sample sequenced in a study of blood T cell repertoires in COVID-19. Some clones are missing from TCRdb's copy, which holds only in-frame ones; the method was immunoSEQ multiplex PCR. Of 45,000 to 70,000 clones in the sample, about 85% were seen once. Material for sequencing was peripheral blood. These receptors all stem from a woman at least 80 years old with COVID-19, enrolled during active disease.

V is TRBV19 and J is TRBJ1-2; perhaps TRBD1 as D (5 bases). CDR1 and CDR2 (germline): LNHDA, SQIVND (reference sequence). The ends were cut back, 6 bases at V and 5 bases at J, with 13 bases in the middle. There are 13 residues in the CDR3. The CDR3 nucleotides read TGTGCCAGTAGGAAGGCTGGGGCTTATGGCTACACCTTC. It specifies CASRKAGAYGYTF.

The J gene is TRBJ2-3, the V gene TRBV6-2 or TRBV6-3; maybe TRBD2 (6 bases). The germline V and J ends were trimmed by 4 bases and 6 bases, with 8 bases remaining between them. This CDR3 has 12 residues. CDR1 and CDR2 from the germline V gene are MNHEY and SVGEGT. CDR3 region: CASSFSGDTQYF. The CDR3 nucleotides read TGTGCCAGCAGTTTTAGCGGTGATACGCAGTATTTT.

The chain links TRBV5-8 to TRBJ1-1, with D possibly matching TRBD1 (5 bases). The CDR3 totals 13 residues. Deletions cut 4 bases from V and 5 bases from J, with 12 bases between. Per germline, CDR1 SGHTS and CDR2 YDEGEE. The CDR3 loop reads CASSPGGWTEAFF. The CDR3 region has the DNA TGTGCCAGCAGCCCGGGGGGGTGGACTGAAGCTTTCTTT.

This sequence joins TRBV13 and TRBJ2-1, with TRBD2 matching over 7 bases. Trimming took 4 bases from V and 5 from J; bases not matched to a gene: 11. Germline-derived CDR1 and CDR2 are PRHDT and FYEKMQ (reference sequence). The CDR3 totals 16 residues. Here the CDR3 reads CASSSILAPLDNEQFF. CDR3 nucleotides: TGTGCCAGCAGCTCGATACTAGCGCCACTAGACAATGAGCAGTTCTTC.

This chain links TRBV5-1 with TRBJ1-6; D call uncertain. Germline V gene data show CDR1 as SGHRS and CDR2 as YFSETQ. This CDR3 has 15 residues. Trimming took 0 bases from V and 7 from J, leaving 11 bases between them. CDR3 in DNA: TGCGCCAGCAGCTTGGCTCCAGGCCTCAATTCACCCCTCCACTTT. As protein: CASSLAPGLNSPLHF.

V gene TRBV30 combines with J gene TRBJ2-5; TRBD1 aligns across 9 bases. Trimming at V came to 0 bases and at J to 5 bases, leaving 16 bases not matched to a gene. This CDR3 comprises 18 residues. CDR1 and CDR2 (germline): GTSNPN, SVGIG (reference sequence). CDR3 sequence reads: CAWSVKKSGTGPRETQYF. CDR3 in DNA: TGTGCCTGGAGTGTTAAGAAGTCCGGGACAGGGCCTCGTGAGACCCAGTACTTC.

The J gene is TRBJ1-4, the V gene TRBV5-4; tentative D call: TRBD1 (6 bases). V was shortened by 1 base and J by 3 bases, with 10 bases between the two germline ends. The CDR3 is 15 residues long. Germline V lookup: CDR1 SGHNT, CDR2 YYREEE (reference sequence). The CDR3 DNA follows: TGTGCCAGCAGCTTGTCGACAGGATCTAATGAAAAACTGTTTTTT. Translation: CASSLSTGSNEKLFF.

This rearrangement joins TRBV27 to TRBJ2-1, with D tentatively TRBD1 (6 bases). Germline V gene lookup returns CDR1 MNHEY and CDR2 SMNVEV (reference sequence). V was trimmed by 6 bases and J by 2 bases, leaving 14 bases between them. This CDR3 is built from 15 residues. The CDR3 loop reads CASRTGNKAYNEQFF. The CDR3 DNA reads TGTGCCAGCAGAACAGGGAATAAGGCCTACAATGAGCAGTTCTTC.

V usage is TRBV2 and J usage is TRBJ2-3, with D perhaps matching TRBD2 (6 bases). The V end lost 2 bases, the J end lost 4 bases, and 10 bases lay between the germline ends. Germline V gives CDR1 SNHLY, CDR2 FYNNEI. CDR3 length equals 14 residues. This CDR3 reads CASSETLASDTQYF. CDR3 sequence (DNA): TGTGCCAGCAGTGAAACACTAGCATCAGATACGCAGTATTTT. Variable domain in full (rest from reference TRBV2 and TRBJ2-3): EPEVTQTPSHQVTQMGQEVILRCVPISNHLYFYWYRQILGQKVEFLVSFYNNEISEKSEIFDDQFSVERPDGSNFTLKIRSTKLEDSAMYFCASSETLASDTQYFGPGTRLTVL.

The chain is built from TRBV3-1 (or the pseudogene TRBV3-2) and TRBJ2-1; 11 nucleotides agree with TRBD1. The ends lost 5 bases at V and 0 bases at J; junction bases unmatched: 6. CDR1 and CDR2 from the germline V gene are LGHDT and YNNKEL (reference sequence). This CDR3 spans 17 amino acids. The CDR3 protein is CASSAGQGGASYNEQFF. CDR3 sequence (DNA): TGTGCCAGCAGCGCGGGACAGGGGGGGGCCTCCTACAATGAGCAGTTCTTC.

CDR3 coding DNA: TGTGCCAGCAGTTACTCTGGGGGAGCGGGGGGGGATCGGCAGTTCTTC. Translated, it gives CASSYSGGAGGDRQFF. The V call is TRBV6-6, the J call TRBJ2-1; 10 positions match TRBD2. Germline trimming cut 0 bases from V and 12 bases from J; bases unmatched to any gene: 11. This CDR3 region has 16 residues. Germline loops: CDR1 MNHNY, CDR2 SVGAGI (reference sequence).

V is TRBV9 and J is TRBJ2-1, with 11 bases identical to TRBD2. This CDR3 is 14 amino acids long. Germline CDR1 reads SGDLS; CDR2 reads YYNGEE. V shed 3 bases, J shed 8 bases, and the junction held 4 bases outside the gene matches. The CDR3 protein is CASSETSGAYEQFF. The CDR3 DNA sequence: TGTGCCAGCAGCGAGACTAGCGGGGCTTATGAGCAGTTCTTC.

This chain uses TRBV3-1 (or the pseudogene TRBV3-2) with TRBJ1-6; D is unclear. The germline CDR1 and CDR2 sequences are LGHDT and YNNKEL (reference sequence). V lost 0 bases to trimming and J lost 14 bases, with 11 bases between them. The CDR3 extends over 13 amino acids. CDR3 sequence (DNA): TGTGCCAGCAGCCAAGATCGGGGAGCGGCCCTCCACTTT. Translation gives CASSQDRGAALHF.

The V gene is TRBV5-1, the J gene TRBJ2-7; tentatively, D is TRBD2 (6 bases). This CDR3 spans 14 amino acids. The V gene lost 4 bases and the J gene lost 5 bases, with 16 bases spanning the gap. Germline CDR1 SGHRS, CDR2 YFSETQ. CDR3 in DNA: TGCGCCAGCAGCATCACCGGGACTCCCAACGAGCAGTACTTC. It encodes CASSITGTPNEQYF.

The genes are TRBV7-3 and TRBJ2-1; D possibly corresponds to TRBD1 (5 bases). The CDR3 loop spans 18 amino acids. V lost 5 bases, J lost 1 base, and 21 bases lay in between. Germline CDR1 reads SGHTA; CDR2 reads FQGTGA. CDR3 DNA: TGTGCCAGCAGCCAAGGTCTCGCTCGGAAGGGGTCCTACAATGAGCAGTTCTTC. Translating it yields CASSQGLARKGSYNEQFF.

The gene calls are TRBV19 and TRBJ2-7, with D possibly matching TRBD1 (6 bases). The CDR3 length is 14 residues. V was cut by 5 bases and J by 3 bases, with 14 bases left in between. Germline V lookup: CDR1 LNHDA, CDR2 SQIVND (reference sequence). In DNA, the CDR3 is TGTGCCAGTAGTGAAACAGGGATGTACTACGAGCAGTACTTC. Translated: CASSETGMYYEQYF.

V is TRBV20-1 and J is TRBJ2-7, with D perhaps TRBD2 (6 bases). The V gene lost 7 bases and the J gene lost 5 bases, with 9 bases spanning the gap. From germline, CDR1 is DFQATT and CDR2 SNEGSKA (reference sequence). The CDR3 loop spans 10 amino acids. The CDR3 loop is CSVLANEQYF. CDR3 sequence (DNA): TGCAGTGTACTAGCTAACGAGCAGTACTTC.

CDR3 sequence reads: CASSKEGSGGSDTQYF. The CDR3 nucleotides are TGTGCCAGCAGCAAAGAGGGTAGCGGGGGCTCAGATACGCAGTATTTT. This chain links TRBV21-1 with TRBJ2-3; the D segment call TRBD2 is taken from the table without a DNA check. TRBV21-1 is termed a pseudogene. The CDR3 loop spans 16 amino acids.

The genes are TRBV14 and TRBJ2-4; 12 nucleotides match TRBD1. V lost 1 base and J lost 15; bases outside the gene matches: 16. Germline V gene sequence: CDR1 SGHDN, CDR2 FVKESK. This CDR3 spans 17 amino acids. CDR3 residues: CASSQGGTGGDGITRYF. The CDR3 region has the DNA TGTGCCAGCAGCCAAGGCGGGACAGGGGGCGACGGGATTACTCGGTACTTC.

The chain is built from TRBV19 and TRBJ2-3; weak D call: TRBD2 (5 bases). Per germline, CDR1 LNHDA and CDR2 SQIVND (reference sequence). V gave up 5 bases and J gave up 4 bases, with 19 bases separating them. The CDR3 contains 16 residues. CDR3 amino acids: CASSPTGEGAPDTQYF. CDR3 bases: TGTGCCAGTAGTCCGACGGGCGAGGGAGCCCCAGATACGCAGTATTTT.

The V gene is TRBV5-4, the J gene TRBJ2-7; maybe TRBD2 (6 bases). V lost 0 bases to trimming and J lost 2 bases, with 12 bases between them. This CDR3 is 15 amino acids long. The germline gives CDR1 SGHNT, CDR2 YYREEE (reference sequence). The CDR3 bases are TGTGCCAGCAGCTTGGGTCCGGGGGAGACCTACGAGCAGTACTTC. It specifies CASSLGPGETYEQYF.

The rearrangement links TRBV12-3 or TRBV12-4 to TRBJ1-5; 7 positions agree with TRBD1. The J segment lost 8 bases and the V segment lost 4 bases, leaving 5 bases of the junction unmatched. This CDR3 contains 13 residues. CDR3 bases: TGTGCCAGCAGTTCGGGACAGACTAAGCCCCAGCATTTT. Translating it yields CASSSGQTKPQHF.

The rearrangement joins TRBV7-2 to TRBJ2-3, with 8 bases matching TRBD1. CDR3 size: 16 residues. Germline CDR1 and CDR2: SGHTA and FQGNSA. V lost 5 bases and J lost 4; bases outside the gene matches: 11. The CDR3 sequence is CASSLRTGSGSDTQYF. CDR3 sequence (DNA): TGTGCCAGCAGCCTTCGGACAGGGAGCGGATCAGATACGCAGTATTTT.

The chain employs TRBV7-8 and TRBJ1-4; D perhaps matches TRBD1 (6 bases). With 4 bases removed from V and 4 bases from J, the gap between germline ends came to 10 bases. CDR3 size: 14 residues. The V gene's germline CDR1 is SGHVS and CDR2 FQNEAQ. The CDR3 loop reads CASSSGQLNEKLFF. Here the CDR3 DNA reads TGTGCCAGCAGCTCCGGACAGCTTAATGAAAAACTGTTTTTT. The variable domain in full, with the rest retrieved from reference TRBV7-8 and TRBJ1-4, is GAGVSQSPRYKVAKRGQDVALRCDPISGHVSLFWYQQALGQGPEFLTYFQNEAQLDKSGLPSDRFFAERPEGSVSTLKIQRTQQEDSAVYLCASSSGQLNEKLFFGSGTQLSVL.

This clone was counted between two and nine times. The chain joins TRBV7-8 to TRBJ1-5, with a possible D match to TRBD1 (5 bases). Germline V gene lookup returns CDR1 SGHVS and CDR2 FQNEAQ. CDR3 length: 14 amino acids. Trimming stripped 2 bases from V and 5 bases from J, with 10 bases between. CDR3 in amino acids: CASSLSAGHQPQHF. CDR3 nucleotides: TGTGCCAGCAGCTTAAGCGCAGGGCATCAGCCCCAGCATTTT.

This chain uses TRBV6-5 with TRBJ1-4; perhaps TRBD1 as D (5 bases). Trimming took 7 bases from V and 4 from J, leaving 16 bases between them. Germline lookup yields CDR1 MNHEY and CDR2 SVGAGI. The CDR3 spans 15 residues. CDR3 nucleotide sequence: TGTGCCAGCATGGGGCGGGACTTGGGTAATGAAAAACTGTTTTTT. It is translated as CASMGRDLGNEKLFF.

J is TRBJ2-7 and V is TRBV25-1, with 8 bases lining up with TRBD2. The CDR3 runs to 14 residues. The germline V gene has CDR1 MGHDK and CDR2 SYGVNS. Unmatched junction bases numbered 9, after V lost 6 bases and J lost 5 bases. CDR3 DNA sequence: TGTGCCAGCAGGGGCCCAGCGGGGGTTAACGAGCAGTACTTC. Its protein product is CASRGPAGVNEQYF.

The chain links TRBV18 to TRBJ2-1; 9 positions agree with TRBD1. Germline V gene data show CDR1 as KGHSH and CDR2 as LQKENI. V was clipped by 1 base and J by 5 bases; unmatched bases: 6. This CDR3 comprises 16 residues. Here the CDR3 reads CASSPRDRVIHNEQFF. The CDR3 nucleotides are TGTGCCAGCTCACCACGGGACAGGGTGATTCACAATGAGCAGTTCTTC.

This chain connects TRBV2 to TRBJ1-1, with 9 bases identical to TRBD1. V shed 6 bases, J shed 6 bases, and the junction held 8 bases outside the gene matches. The V gene's germline CDR1 is SNHLY and CDR2 FYNNEI. This CDR3 is built from 14 residues. The CDR3 DNA is TGTGCCAGCAGCCCGGGACAGGGTTTAGCTGAAGCTTTCTTT. Its protein product is CASSPGQGLAEAFF.

The rearrangement uses TRBV7-3 and TRBJ2-1; the D gene is possibly TRBD2 (5 bases). The V and J ends lost 4 bases and 9 bases respectively, with 13 bases between them. There are 13 residues in the CDR3. The V gene's germline CDR1 is SGHTA and CDR2 FQGTGA. The CDR3 loop is CASSSRTEGEQFF. The DNA of the CDR3 is TGTGCCAGCAGCTCCCGGACTGAGGGTGAGCAGTTCTTC.

This CDR3 is CASSATGWTEAFF. For the CDR3, the DNA is TGTGCCAGCAGCGCGACAGGTTGGACTGAAGCTTTCTTT. The chain links TRBV9 to TRBJ1-1; a weak D match, TRBD1 (6 bases). This CDR3 comprises 13 residues. V was cut by 3 bases and J by 5 bases, with 11 bases left in between. Germline V CDR1 and CDR2: SGDLS, YYNGEE.

The chain links TRBV19 to TRBJ1-2; D is unresolved. CDR3 length: 15 amino acids. Germline CDR1 LNHDA, CDR2 SQIVND (reference sequence). Trimming took off 6 bases at V and 2 bases at J, with 16 bases between the two ends. The CDR3: CASSNRRDFNYGYTF. For the CDR3, the DNA is TGTGCCAGTAGCAATAGGAGGGATTTCAACTATGGCTACACCTTC.